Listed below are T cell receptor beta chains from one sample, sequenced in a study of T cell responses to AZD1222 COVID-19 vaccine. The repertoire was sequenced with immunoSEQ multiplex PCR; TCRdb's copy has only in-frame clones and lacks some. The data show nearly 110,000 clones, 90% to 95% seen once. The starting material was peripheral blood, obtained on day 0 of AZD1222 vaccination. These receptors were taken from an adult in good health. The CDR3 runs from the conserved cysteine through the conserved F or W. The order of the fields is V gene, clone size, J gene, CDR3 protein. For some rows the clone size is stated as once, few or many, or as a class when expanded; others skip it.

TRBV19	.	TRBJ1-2	CAGGSGYGYTF
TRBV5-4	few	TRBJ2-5	CASSLDQGRTGGETQYF
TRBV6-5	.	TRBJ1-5	CASSIQGNSNQPQHF
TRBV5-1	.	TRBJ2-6	CASSGGGAGANVLTF
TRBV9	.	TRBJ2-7	CASSAAGTPDYEQYF
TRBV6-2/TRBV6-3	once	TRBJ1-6	CASSPRQSSYNSPLHF
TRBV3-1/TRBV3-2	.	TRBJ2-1	CASSQVEREQFF
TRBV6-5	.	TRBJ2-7	CASSYSGTGSYEQYF
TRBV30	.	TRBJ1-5	CAWSVIGGAGQPQHF
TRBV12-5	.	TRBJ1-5	CASGFEGPTPQPQHF
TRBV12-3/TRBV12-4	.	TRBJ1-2	CASSLGTGHGYTF
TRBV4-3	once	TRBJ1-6	CASSQAGQAANSPLHF
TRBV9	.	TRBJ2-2	CASSVASGGAIRSTGELFF
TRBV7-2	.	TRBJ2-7	CASSPHRGSYEQYF
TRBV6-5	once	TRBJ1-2	CASILDRVGGYTF
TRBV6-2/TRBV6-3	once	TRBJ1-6	CASSYSSVENSPLHF
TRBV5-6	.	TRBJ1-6	CASSGTGGGNSPLHF
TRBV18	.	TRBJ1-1	CASARQLNMNTEAFF
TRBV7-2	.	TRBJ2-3	CASSSGQYTDTQYF
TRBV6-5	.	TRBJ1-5	CASSYLERVNQPQHF